This T cell receptor (beta chain) was obtained from a study of blood T cell repertoires in COVID-19 (dated by TCRdb to about 2020). Study-level background: Samples from collaborators originated in the United States, Italy and Spain and spanned both the acute and convalescent phases of COVID-19. The material from the prospective study consisted of cDNA or gDNA derived from T cells, B-cell-depleted T cells, or PBMCs. The dataset comprised deeply sampled blood TCRbeta repertoires from subjects exposed to, actively infected with, or recovered from COVID-19. The repertoires were released in a freely available public database meant as a resource for research on the immune response to SARS-CoV-2. The samples were drawn from the first 160 participants of the ongoing ImmuneRACE study and from 950 to 1,500 subjects provided by 6 global collaborators. Sample metadata almost always included a de-identified subject ID, COVID-19 status, age in years and sex. Where available, HLA class I and class II types were obtained from metadata supplied by the sample provider rather than from assay-based typing.

The paper's findings and limits, for the study overall: Clinical and demographic metadata were provided uncurated, with the amount varying by source and participant.

TCRbeta CDR3 regions were amplified from genomic DNA by means of the immunoSEQ Assay, a bias-controlled multiplex PCR. Under the source paper's analysis protocol: Within the assay, amplification of reference gene primers was used to estimate how many nucleated cells each sample contained. To quantify the absolute abundance of each unique TCRbeta CDR3 rearrangement, sequence reads were collapsed and filtered. Productive Simpson clonality was computed per sample as the square root of Simpson's diversity index over productive rearrangements. TCRdb retrieved this table from immuneACCESS and kept in-frame rearrangements only. Not all clones are present; in checked studies, unresolved V genes account for under half, and no reason is known for the remainder. V and J calls and clone size come straight from that table; D and trimming were deduced from the DNA. The sample contains about 400,000 clones, approximately 85% of them found a single time. The top ten hold approximately 2.1% of the sample.

V was cut back by 6 bases and J by 2 bases, leaving a gap of 8 bases between them. There are 13 amino acids in the CDR3, from cysteine to phenylalanine inclusive. Only the CDR3 region is kept as DNA, spanning 39 bases read in frame from base 1. Turning to this clone: Its specific antigen is unknown. One base away there is no much larger clone; base qualities are not given.

Enrolling through a virtual design, the prospective study's participants ranged in age from roughly 18 to 90 years and lived across about two dozen United States geographic areas. Cohort assignment in the prospective study relied on participant-reported clinical history from a screening survey and a study questionnaire. Mobile phlebotomists in the prospective study collected whole blood, serum and a nasopharyngeal or oropharyngeal swab from every participant. Over a roughly 2-month period, participants in the prospective study had the option of providing additional blood draws and questionnaires. Prospective study blood samples were shipped either frozen or at room temperature before DNA extraction.

Sequencing was done on a sample of PBMCs or T cells enriched from blood (not recorded which). This TCR derives from a middle-aged woman with acute COVID-19. The chain is encoded by TRBV12-3 or TRBV12-4 joined to TRBJ2-1; possibly the D gene is TRBD1, per 6 matching bases. CDR3 sequence: CASRGTTYNEQFF. The DNA sequence is TGTGCCAGCAGGGGGACAACCTACAATGAGCAGTTCTTC.